The clone carrying this T cell receptor (beta chain) was seen only a few times. The antigen remains unidentified. A minimum of 7 million PBMCs was isolated per sample. Using a J-beta primer mix together with a sample-barcoded 5' primer, a second PCR was run for roughly 6 to 11 cycles. Each CDR3 protein gets one entry after TCRdb re-called the 5' RACE reads with MiXCR. The table records 700,000 to 1,000,000 distinct CDR3 sequences, around 42% of them present only once. The sample belongs to a study of blood T cells in healthy people across ages. Study-wide findings and caveats: PBMCs left unsorted prevented a conclusive naive versus antigen-experienced comparison. Expanded clonotype changes were possibly confounded by unknown donor CMV status. Fewer expanded clones and more diversity marked long-lived versus aged donors.

The CDR3 has 14 residues. Per germline, CDR1 LGHNT and CDR2 FRNRAP. Trimming took off 6 bases at V and 5 bases at J, with 15 bases between the two ends. Sequencing used blood. The sequence derives from a man aged 60 to 69 in good health. V is TRBV12-5 and J is TRBJ2-3; D may be TRBD2 (5 bases). As DNA, the CDR3 is TGTGCTAGTGGCCCGGGGTCAATTGGAGATACGCAGTATTTT. This translates into CASGPGSIGDTQYF.